This T cell receptor (beta chain) was identified during a study of T cells in localized non-small cell lung cancer. Study-wide results and limits: Within adjacent lung there appeared a median approximately 58 of the top 100 tumor clones.

V lost 6 bases and J 2 bases, leaving 17 bases between the germline ends. Germline lookup yields CDR1 MNHNS and CDR2 SASEGT. The CDR3 is 15 amino acids. As regards this clone: Its antigen remains unknown.

Repertoires were generated with immunoSEQ multiplex PCR, while TCRdb's copy carries only in-frame clones and drops some. The profile shows fewer than 40,000 clones, around 90% of them singletons. The sample in question was peripheral blood mononuclear cells, obtained before any cancer treatment. The receptor comes from a man between 40 and 70 years old with stage III lung adenocarcinoma. This chain links TRBV6-1 with TRBJ2-7; D is uncertain. The CDR3 here is CASRGQVWATYEQYF. For the CDR3, the DNA is TGTGCCAGCAGGGGCCAAGTTTGGGCGACCTACGAGCAGTACTTC.